The clone carrying this T cell receptor (beta chain) was seen many times. The antigen remains undetermined. Germline CDR1 and CDR2: DFQATT and SNEGSKA (reference sequence). V was cut by 6 bases and J by 5 bases, with 16 bases left in between. This CDR3 is 13 amino acids long. Genomic DNA, the template, was used for profiling of the TCR beta VDJ and CDR3. TCRdb ran MiXCR on the reads and lists one entry per CDR3 protein. The sample includes some 170,000 distinct CDR3 sequences, approximately 44% seen only once; the top ten take 1.1%. This sample was taken from a study of CD8+CD57+ T cells in acquired aplastic anemia. Study results and caveats: Sharing between patients and controls was observed for around 27 CD8+ CDR3 sequences.

The chain couples TRBV20-1 to TRBJ1-1; a weak D match, TRBD1 (5 bases). This clonotype originated in a human donor in good health. Sequencing used sorted CD4+, CD8+, or CD8+CD57+ T cells (not recorded which) from PBMCs. The CDR3 protein is CSAPPQGRTEAFF. The DNA for the CDR3 is TGCAGTGCCCCCCCTCAGGGAAGGACTGAAGCTTTCTTT.